One and the same sample provided the 22 T cell receptor beta chains below, sequenced in a study of T cell clonality in common variable immunodeficiency. The table came from immunoSEQ multiplex PCR; TCRdb's copy has only in-frame clones and leaves some out. The sample holds about 60,000 clones, and no clone turns up only once. Source material: peripheral blood mononuclear cells. Receptor source: a person aged 18 to 69 in good health.

The sample holds many counts of this clone. The read ends 3 residues early relative to the CDR3; the germline J gene fills the gap. This sequence joins TRBV2 and TRBJ2-1; weak D call: TRBD1 (5 bases). Trimming removed 6 bases from V and 4 bases from J, with 16 bases in between. In germline, CDR1 is SNHLY, CDR2 FYNNEI. This CDR3 is built from 15 residues. This CDR3 reads CASRSHGAKYNEQFF. Incomplete CDR3 DNA: TGTGCCAGCAGGAGCCATGGGGCCAAATACAATGAG.

Ten or more counts support this clone. The sequenced fragment ends 3 residues before the CDR3 boundary, so the rest is inferred from the germline J gene. The genes are TRBV5-1 and TRBJ2-1, with TRBD1 as a possible D gene (6 bases). Trimming took off 3 bases at V and 1 base at J, with 14 bases between the two ends. Germline lookup yields CDR1 SGHRS and CDR2 YFSETQ. CDR3 size: 16 residues. The CDR3 spells CASSYNLGGSYNEQFF. The part of the CDR3 DNA that was read is TGCGCCAGCAGCTATAATCTAGGGGGTTCCTACAATGAG.

A few counts support this clone. The missing CDR3 end, 3 residues past where the read stops, is filled in from the germline J gene. The V and J genes are TRBV18 and TRBJ1-1, with a possible D match to TRBD1 (6 bases). The V end was cut by 2 bases, the J end by 4 bases, with 11 bases between. Germline CDR1 KGHSH, CDR2 LQKENI. The CDR3 has 14 residues. The part of the CDR3 DNA that was read is TGTGCCAGCTCACCAGCAGGGGCGCTCACTGAA. It encodes CASSPAGALTE. The whole CDR3 is CASSPAGALTEAFF.

The sample holds many counts of this clone. The CDR3 goes on 3 residues after the read ends, and that part is filled in from the germline J gene. The chain combines TRBV27 with TRBJ2-2; D may match TRBD1 or TRBD2 (6 bases each). Trimming removed 6 bases from V and 6 bases from J, with 17 bases in between. Per germline, CDR1 MNHEY and CDR2 SMNVEV (reference sequence). CDR3 size: 15 residues. Partial CDR3 DNA: TGTGCCAGCAGCCCCCAGGGGCGGGAACCCGGGGAG. It encodes CASSPQGREPGE. The whole CDR3 protein is CASSPQGREPGELFF.

This clone was counted at least ten times. A read error may produce the germline difference seen at one junction end. The CDR3 extends 3 residues past the end of the read, so its final part is completed from the germline J gene. This chain joins TRBV4-2 and TRBJ2-5; TRBD2 agrees at 12 bases. The CDR3 is 16 residues long. Germline CDR1 LGHNA, CDR2 YNFKEQ. CDR3 DNA (partial): TGCGCCAGCAGCCAGGCGACTAGCGGGAGCCAGGAGACC. Amino acid sequence: CASSQATSGSQET. The entire CDR3 sequence reads CASSQATSGSQETQYF.

Many counts were recorded for this clone. The read halts 3 residues ahead of the CDR3 end, with the missing end drawn from the germline J gene. The chain links TRBV7-3 to TRBJ1-2; 7 bases are shared with TRBD1. The CDR3 covers 13 residues. Germline CDR1 and CDR2: SGHTA and FQGTGA. CDR3 loop: CASSRETGNGYTF. The sequenced CDR3 bases are TGTGCCAGCAGCCGAGAGACAGGGAACGGC.

This clone was seen repeatedly, ten times or more. The read ends 3 residues shy of where the CDR3 ends; the end is completed using the germline J gene. The J gene is TRBJ2-5, the V gene TRBV20-1; 9 bases fit TRBD1. The CDR3 totals 14 residues. CDR1 is DFQATT, CDR2 SNEGSKA, per germline (reference sequence). The J segment lost 4 bases and the V segment lost 5 bases, leaving 8 bases of the junction unmatched. The sequenced part of the CDR3 DNA is TGCAGTGCTGGGGACAGGGTCATGAGAGAGACC. Translation: CSAGDRVMRET. The complete CDR3 reads CSAGDRVMRETQYF.

This clone came up many times. The chain's CDR3 is CSARYLAGTDTQYF. The covered CDR3 bases are TGCAGTGCTAGGTACCTAGCGGGCACAGATACG. V and J are TRBV20-1 and TRBJ2-3, with 7 bases matching TRBD2. Sequencing ends 3 residues short of the CDR3 end; the germline J gene provides the rest. V lost 3 bases to trimming and J lost 1 base; unmatched junction nucleotides: 4. The germline gives CDR1 DFQATT, CDR2 SNEGSKA (reference sequence). The CDR3 runs to 14 residues.

There are many counts of this clone. The CDR3 end lies 3 residues beyond the end of the read and is filled in from the germline J gene. J is TRBJ2-7 and V is TRBV18, with 9 bases matching TRBD2. Germline CDR1 reads KGHSH; CDR2 reads LQKENI. The CDR3 contains 15 residues. The J segment lost 6 bases and the V segment lost 2 bases, leaving 8 bases of the junction unmatched. The CDR3 bases that were read are TGTGCCAGCTCACCAGTTGCGGGAGGGTCTTCCGAG. Encoded protein: CASSPVAGGSSE. The full CDR3 protein reads CASSPVAGGSSEQYF.

This clone came up many times. Coverage ceases 3 residues before the CDR3 finishes, and the germline J gene fills in the end. This chain joins TRBV6-1 and TRBJ1-3; 7 bases fit TRBD1. V lost 1 base, J lost 6 bases, and 6 bases stayed unmatched. The CDR3 runs to 15 residues. Germline V gene lookup returns CDR1 MNHNS and CDR2 SASEGT. CDR3 bases read: TGTGCCAGCAGTGAAGGACGACAGGGTGTAAACACC. Translating it yields CASSEGRQGVNT. The CDR3 as a whole reads CASSEGRQGVNTIYF.

This clone was seen many times. Read sequence stops 3 residues before the CDR3 end, and the germline J gene provides the missing end. The genes are TRBV30 and TRBJ2-7, with a weak D call TRBD2 (5 bases). Germline lookup yields CDR1 GTSNPN and CDR2 SVGIG (reference sequence). V lost 5 bases and J 3 bases, leaving 17 bases between the germline ends. The CDR3 has 14 residues. The sequenced part of the CDR3 DNA is TGTGCCTGGTCGAGGGCAGGCCAAAGCTACGAG. Protein sequence: CAWSRAGQSYE. Given in full, the CDR3 is CAWSRAGQSYEQYF.

This clone showed up many times. The CDR3 extends 3 residues past the end of the read, so its final part is completed from the germline J gene. This chain joins TRBV7-2 and TRBJ2-1; the match to TRBD1 covers 9 bases. There are 14 residues in the CDR3. V shed 5 bases, J shed 7 bases, and the junction held 6 bases outside the gene matches. Germline CDR1 and CDR2: SGHTA and FQGNSA. The covered CDR3 bases are TGTGCCAGCAGCCCCGGACAGGGGAGAAATGAG. It codes for CASSPGQGRNE. The full CDR3 is CASSPGQGRNEQFF.

This clone was seen at least ten times. A read error may produce the germline difference seen at one junction end. The read is 3 residues too short to cover the CDR3 end, so that end is filled in from the germline J gene. The chain is built from TRBV4-2 and TRBJ2-1; TRBD2 aligns across 11 bases. The CDR3 runs to 15 residues. Germline CDR1 is LGHNA and CDR2 is YNFKEQ. The CDR3 region is CASSQTSGSYNEQFF. The covered CDR3 bases are TGCGCCAGCAGCCAAACTAGCGGGAGCTACAATGAG.

This clone showed up just a few times. The read ends 3 residues before the CDR3 terminus; that terminus is restored from the germline J gene. This rearrangement joins TRBV18 to TRBJ2-3; a possible D gene is TRBD1 (5 bases). Germline V gives CDR1 KGHSH, CDR2 LQKENI. The germline V and J ends were trimmed by 8 bases and 4 bases, with 19 bases remaining between them. The CDR3 contains 15 residues. The CDR3 DNA, read in part, is TGTGCCAGCCTCCCGGACCAGGGTAATGCAGATACG. Protein: CASLPDQGNADT. The CDR3 in full is CASLPDQGNADTQYF. The whole variable domain, remainder taken from reference TRBV18 and TRBJ2-3, is NAGVMQNPRHLVRRRGQEARLRCSPMKGHSHVYWYRQLPEEGLKFMVYLQKENIIDESGMPKERFSAEFPKEGPSILRIQQVVRGDSAAYFCASLPDQGNADTQYFGPGTRLTVL.

Many counts were recorded for this clone. Read coverage stops 3 residues before the CDR3 terminus; the germline J gene supplies the remainder. The J gene is TRBJ1-3, the V gene TRBV7-9, with a tentative D call TRBD1 (5 bases). The length of the CDR3 is 14 residues. V lost 7 bases to trimming and J lost 0 bases, with 10 bases between them. Germline V CDR1 and CDR2: SEHNR, FQNEAQ (reference sequence). CDR3 loop: CASTSGVSGNTIYF. Partial CDR3 DNA: TGTGCCAGCACCTCGGGGGTCTCTGGAAACACC.

This clone was recorded at least ten times. Read data end 3 residues before the CDR3 end; the end is taken from the germline J gene. The chain has TRBV29-1 and TRBJ2-3, with D perhaps matching TRBD1 (5 bases). The V and J ends lost 8 bases and 4 bases respectively, with 13 bases between them. Germline lookup yields CDR1 SQVTM and CDR2 ANQGSEA. This CDR3 region has 12 residues. This chain's CDR3 is CSSLWGADTQYF. The CDR3 DNA, read in part, is TGCAGCTCGCTCTGGGGCGCAGATACG.

In its sample, this clone was seen many times. The read ends 3 residues before the CDR3 terminus; that terminus is restored from the germline J gene. This chain joins TRBV3-1 (or the pseudogene TRBV3-2) and TRBJ2-1; 7 bases are a match to TRBD2. V gave up 5 bases and J gave up 2 bases; unmatched junction bases: 9. CDR3 length: 16 residues. From germline, CDR1 is LGHDT and CDR2 YNNKEL (reference sequence). The sequenced part of the CDR3 DNA is TGTGCCAGCAGCTCGGAAAGCGGGACTACCTACAATGAG. Its translation is CASSSESGTTYNE. The CDR3, in full, reads CASSSESGTTYNEQFF.

This clone was detected ten times or more. The CDR3 extends 3 residues past the end of the read, so its final part is completed from the germline J gene. The rearrangement uses TRBV10-3 and TRBJ1-2; D unresolved. CDR3 length: 14 residues. Between the trimmed V and J ends, which lost 0 bases and 3 bases, there was a span of 8 bases. The germline CDR1 and CDR2 sequences are ENHRY and SYGVKD. CDR3 protein: CAISESKQHYGYTF. The sequenced part of the CDR3 DNA is TGTGCCATCAGTGAGTCGAAACAGCACTATGGC.

Ten or more counts support this clone. The read is 3 residues too short to cover the CDR3 end, so that end is filled in from the germline J gene. V and J are TRBV7-9 and TRBJ1-1; tentatively, D is TRBD1 (6 bases). The CDR3 sequence is 12 residues long. The germline gives CDR1 SEHNR, CDR2 FQNEAQ (reference sequence). The CDR3 DNA, read in part, is TGTGCCAGCAGCCCAACAGGGACCGAA. Its translation is CASSPTGTE. The entire CDR3 protein is CASSPTGTEAFF. Using reference TRBV7-9 and TRBJ1-1 for the parts outside the CDR3, the full variable domain is DTGVSQNPRHKITKRGQNVTFRCDPISEHNRLYWYRQTLGQGPEFLTYFQNEAQLEKSRLLSDRFSAERPKGSFSTLEIQRTEQGDSAMYLCASSPTGTEAFFGQGTRLTVV.

This clone was seen at least ten times. The read ends 3 residues early relative to the CDR3; the germline J gene fills the gap. The chain joins TRBV28 to TRBJ2-1, with TRBD2 identical over 7 bases. With 3 bases clipped from V and 7 bases from J, the junction kept 6 bases outside the gene matches. CDR1 and CDR2 (germline): MDHEN, SYDVKM. This CDR3 region has 14 residues. Incomplete CDR3 DNA: TGTGCCAGCAGTTTTCGACTAGCATGGAATGAG. Its protein is CASSFRLAWNE. The full CDR3 sequence reads CASSFRLAWNEQFF.

This clone was seen at least ten times. The CDR3 extends 3 residues past the end of the read, so its final part is completed from the germline J gene. V and J are TRBV7-9 and TRBJ2-1; D gene ambiguous. V dropped 5 bases and J dropped 5 bases, with 4 bases sitting between them. Germline values: CDR1 SEHNR, CDR2 FQNEAQ (reference sequence). This CDR3 has 11 amino acids. The sequenced CDR3 bases are TGTGCCAGCAGCCAAAACAATGAG. The encoded protein is CASSQNNE. The CDR3 as a whole reads CASSQNNEQFF.

This clone was detected a few times. With the read ending 3 residues before the CDR3 end, the germline J gene is used to fill in that end. The genes are TRBV6-2 or TRBV6-3 and TRBJ1-2, with 8 bases fitting TRBD1. Germline loops: CDR1 MNHEY, CDR2 SVGEGT. The CDR3 sequence is 12 residues long. CDR3 residues: CASRDRGHDYTF. CDR3 DNA (partial): TGTGCCAGCAGAGACAGGGGACACGAC.